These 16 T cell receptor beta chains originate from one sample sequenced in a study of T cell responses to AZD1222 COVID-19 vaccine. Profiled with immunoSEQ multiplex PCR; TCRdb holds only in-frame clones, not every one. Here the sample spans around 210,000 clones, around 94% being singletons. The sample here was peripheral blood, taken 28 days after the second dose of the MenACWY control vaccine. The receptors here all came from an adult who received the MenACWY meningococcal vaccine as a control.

The CDR3: CASSSRGGSTDTQYF. The CDR3 DNA is TGTGCCAGCAGTTCCCGCGGGGGGAGCACAGATACGCAGTATTTT. The chain recombines TRBV28 with TRBJ2-3; 8 bases align to TRBD2. This CDR3 is built from 15 residues. V lost 4 bases to trimming and J lost 0 bases; unmatched junction nucleotides: 3. Germline V lookup: CDR1 MDHEN, CDR2 SYDVKM.

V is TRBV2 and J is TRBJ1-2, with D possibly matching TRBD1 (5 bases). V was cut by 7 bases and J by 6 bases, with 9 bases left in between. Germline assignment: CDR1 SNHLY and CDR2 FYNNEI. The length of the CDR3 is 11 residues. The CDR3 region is CASTQGDGYTF. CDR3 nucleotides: TGTGCCAGCACGCAGGGCGATGGCTACACCTTC.

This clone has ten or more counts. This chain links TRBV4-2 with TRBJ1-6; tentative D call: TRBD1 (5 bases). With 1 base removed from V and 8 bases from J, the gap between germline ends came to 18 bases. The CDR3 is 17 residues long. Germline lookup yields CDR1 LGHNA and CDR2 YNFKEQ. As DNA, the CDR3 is TGTGCCAGCAGCCAAGTGGCGGGGGGGTTTATATATTCACCCCTCCACTTT. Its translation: CASSQVAGGFIYSPLHF.

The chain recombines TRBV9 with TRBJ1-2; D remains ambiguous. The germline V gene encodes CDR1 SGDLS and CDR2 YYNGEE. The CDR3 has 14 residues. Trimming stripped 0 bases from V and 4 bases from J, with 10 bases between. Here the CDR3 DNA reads TGTGCCAGCAGCGTAGGGGATGGCCCCTATGGCTACACCTTC. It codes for CASSVGDGPYGYTF.

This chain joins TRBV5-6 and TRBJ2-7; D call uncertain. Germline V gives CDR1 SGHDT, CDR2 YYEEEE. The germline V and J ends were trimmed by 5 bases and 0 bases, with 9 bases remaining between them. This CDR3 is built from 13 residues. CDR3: CASRKSSSYEQYF. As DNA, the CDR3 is TGTGCCAGCAGGAAAAGTAGCTCCTACGAGCAGTACTTC.

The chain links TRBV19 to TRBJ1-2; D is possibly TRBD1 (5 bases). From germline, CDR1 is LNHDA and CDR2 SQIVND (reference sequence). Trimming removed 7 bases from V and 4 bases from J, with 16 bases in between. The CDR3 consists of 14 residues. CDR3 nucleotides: TGTGCCAGTATCTCCCGACAGTCTGTCTATGGCTACACCTTC. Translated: CASISRQSVYGYTF.

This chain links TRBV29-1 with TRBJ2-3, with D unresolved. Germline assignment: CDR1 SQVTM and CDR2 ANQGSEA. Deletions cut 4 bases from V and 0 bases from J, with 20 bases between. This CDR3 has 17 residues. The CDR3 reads CSVGDSSLSSSTDTQYF. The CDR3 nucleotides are TGCAGCGTTGGGGATTCCTCTCTTAGCTCTAGCACAGATACGCAGTATTTT.

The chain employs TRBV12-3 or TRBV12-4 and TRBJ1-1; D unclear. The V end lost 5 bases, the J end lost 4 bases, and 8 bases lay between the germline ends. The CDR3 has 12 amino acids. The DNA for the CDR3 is TGTGCCAGCAGTCCGAGGAGCACTGAAGCTTTCTTT. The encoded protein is CASSPRSTEAFF.

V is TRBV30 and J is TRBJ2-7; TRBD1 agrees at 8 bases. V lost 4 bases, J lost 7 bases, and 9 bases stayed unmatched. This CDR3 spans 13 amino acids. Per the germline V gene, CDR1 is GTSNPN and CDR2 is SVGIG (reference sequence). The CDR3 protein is CAWTFGQGREQYF. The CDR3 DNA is TGTGCCTGGACATTCGGACAGGGTCGGGAGCAGTACTTC. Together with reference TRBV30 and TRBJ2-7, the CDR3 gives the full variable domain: SQTIHQWPATLVQPVGSPLSLECTVEGTSNPNLYWYRQAAGRGLQLLFYSVGIGQISSEVPQNLSASRPQDRQFILSSKKLLLSDSGFYLCAWTFGQGREQYFGPGTRLTVT.

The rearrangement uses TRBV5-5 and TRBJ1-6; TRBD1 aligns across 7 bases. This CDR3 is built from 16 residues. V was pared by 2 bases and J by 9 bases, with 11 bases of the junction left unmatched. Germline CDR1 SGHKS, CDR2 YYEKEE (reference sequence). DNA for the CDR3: TGTGCCAGCAGCTTACGAAAGACAGGGACAATTTCACCCCTCCACTTT. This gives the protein CASSLRKTGTISPLHF.

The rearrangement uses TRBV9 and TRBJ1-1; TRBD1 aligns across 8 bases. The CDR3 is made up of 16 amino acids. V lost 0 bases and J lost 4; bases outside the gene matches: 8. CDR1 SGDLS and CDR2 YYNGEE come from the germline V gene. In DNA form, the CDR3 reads TGTGCCAGCAGCGTAGACCCAGGGGGCGATGGCACTGAAGCTTTCTTT. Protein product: CASSVDPGGDGTEAFF. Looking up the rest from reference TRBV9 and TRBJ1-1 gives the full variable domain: DSGVTQTPKHLITATGQRVTLRCSPRSGDLSVYWYQQSLDQGLQFLIQYYNGEERAKGNILERFSAQQFPDLHSELNLSSLELGDSALYFCASSVDPGGDGTEAFFGQGTRLTVV.

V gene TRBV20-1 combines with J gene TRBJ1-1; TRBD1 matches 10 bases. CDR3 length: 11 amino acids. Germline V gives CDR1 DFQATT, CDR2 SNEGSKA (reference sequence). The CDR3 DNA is TGCTCCCGACAGGGGGCGACTGAAGCTTTCTTT. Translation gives CSRQGATEAFF.

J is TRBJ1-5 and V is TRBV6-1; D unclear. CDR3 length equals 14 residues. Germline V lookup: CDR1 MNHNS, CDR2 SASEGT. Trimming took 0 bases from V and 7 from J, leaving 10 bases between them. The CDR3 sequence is CASSEAMGGQPQHF. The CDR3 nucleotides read TGTGCCAGCAGTGAAGCGATGGGAGGGCAGCCCCAGCATTTT.

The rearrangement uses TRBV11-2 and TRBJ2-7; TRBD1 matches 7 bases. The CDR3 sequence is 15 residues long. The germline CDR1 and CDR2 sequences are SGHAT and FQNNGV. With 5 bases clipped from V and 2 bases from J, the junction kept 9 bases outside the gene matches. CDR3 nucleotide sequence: TGTGCCAGCAGCCGGGGACAGCACAACCCCTACGAGCAGTACTTC. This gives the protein CASSRGQHNPYEQYF.

The CDR3 here is CASRERVPGGYTF. The CDR3 nucleotides read TGTGCCAGCAGAGAGCGGGTTCCGGGTGGCTACACCTTC. The chain combines TRBV12-3 or TRBV12-4 with TRBJ1-2; D remains unclear. CDR3 length: 13 amino acids. V lost 6 bases and J lost 7, with 15 bases in between.

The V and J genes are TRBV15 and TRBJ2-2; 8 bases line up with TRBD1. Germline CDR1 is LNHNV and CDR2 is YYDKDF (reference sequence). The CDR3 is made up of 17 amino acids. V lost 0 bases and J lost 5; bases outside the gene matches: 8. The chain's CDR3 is CATSRDQGARNTGELFF. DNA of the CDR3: TGTGCCACCAGCAGAGATCAGGGGGCGAGAAATACCGGGGAGCTGTTTTTT.